The present entry profiles one T cell receptor beta chain with its context. Library preparation (for TCRbeta) was performed with unique molecular identifiers. Each CDR3 protein gets one entry after TCRdb re-called the PCR reads with MiXCR. The sample includes around 250,000 distinct CDR3 sequences, approximately 9.8% of them seen just once. The data originate from a study of T-cell reconstitution after alpha-beta-depleted transplantation in children. Per germline, CDR1 SGHRS and CDR2 YFSETQ. Deletions cut 4 bases from V and 1 base from J, with 11 bases between. This CDR3 contains 14 residues. Sample: PBMCs from the stem cell graft donor, taken from the stem cell graft. This receptor was identified in a human donor who donated a stem cell graft to a child with SCID. This chain links TRBV5-1 with TRBJ2-5, with D perhaps being TRBD1 or TRBD2 (5 bases each). CDR3 in amino acids: CASSPGRIQETQYF. As DNA, the CDR3 is TGCGCCAGCAGCCCGGGACGGATCCAAGAGACCCAGTACTTC.